The 23 T cell receptor beta chains reported below all come from one sample, sequenced in a study of T cell responses to AZD1222 COVID-19 vaccine. Profiling relied on immunoSEQ multiplex PCR, and the TCRdb table lists in-frame clones only, not all of them. The sample has 180,000 or so clones, roughly 93% seen once. Material: peripheral blood, obtained 28 days after the second dose of the MenACWY control vaccine. The receptors were gathered from an adult who received the MenACWY meningococcal vaccine as a control.

This chain connects TRBV5-1 to TRBJ1-2; D is possibly TRBD1 (5 bases). The CDR3 length is 16 residues. Trimming took 7 bases from V and 4 from J, leaving 23 bases between them. Germline V gives CDR1 SGHRS, CDR2 YFSETQ. CDR3 DNA: TGCGCCAGCGGACCGACCCACAGAGCCCAGGGCTATGGCTACACCTTC. This translates into CASGPTHRAQGYGYTF.

The V call is TRBV5-4, the J call TRBJ2-1; D gene unclear. The CDR3 runs 12 residues. Between the trimmed V and J ends, which lost 4 bases and 12 bases, there was a span of 14 bases. Germline CDR1 reads SGHNT; CDR2 reads YYREEE (reference sequence). CDR3 sequence: CASSLPPSGQFF. The CDR3, as DNA: TGTGCCAGCAGCCTACCCCCTTCGGGGCAGTTCTTC.

The chain joins TRBV19 to TRBJ2-5; unclear D gene. Looked up from germline, CDR1 is LNHDA and CDR2 is SQIVND (reference sequence). V dropped 5 bases and J dropped 4 bases, with 8 bases sitting between them. This CDR3 region has 12 residues. The CDR3 loop is CASSGMGETQYF. In DNA form, the CDR3 reads TGTGCCAGTAGTGGGATGGGAGAGACCCAGTACTTC.

As DNA, the CDR3 is TGCGCCAGCAGCCCCGATCTAGGACCCAATCAGCCCCAGCATTTT. It encodes CASSPDLGPNQPQHF. The chain links TRBV5-1 to TRBJ1-5, with D unresolved. The CDR3 loop spans 15 amino acids. V was shortened by 4 bases and J by 3 bases, with 14 bases between the two germline ends. The V gene's germline CDR1 is SGHRS and CDR2 YFSETQ.

The chain combines TRBV30 with TRBJ2-1, with D possibly matching TRBD2 (5 bases). This CDR3 is 14 amino acids long. Trimming left V 1 base short and J 0 bases short, with 7 bases between. CDR1 and CDR2 from the germline V gene are GTSNPN and SVGIG (reference sequence). CDR3 sequence (DNA): TGTGCCTGGAGTGGAGGGAGCTCCTACAATGAGCAGTTCTTC. Amino acids: CAWSGGSSYNEQFF.

The chain has TRBV28 and TRBJ1-1; D is unresolved. Germline V gene data show CDR1 as MDHEN and CDR2 as SYDVKM. The ends were cut back, 4 bases at V and 0 bases at J, with 15 bases in the middle. The CDR3 spans 16 residues. The CDR3 DNA is TGTGCCAGCAGTTCATCCACGGTCGCCTTGAACACTGAAGCTTTCTTT. The encoded protein is CASSSSTVALNTEAFF. The full variable domain, its missing parts supplied by reference TRBV28 and TRBJ1-1, is DVKVTQSSRYLVKRTGEKVFLECVQDMDHENMFWYRQDPGLGLRLIYFSYDVKMKEKGDIPEGYSVSREKKERFSLILESASTNQTSMYLCASSSSTVALNTEAFFGQGTRLTVV.

The chain couples TRBV18 to TRBJ1-1, with 7 positions matching TRBD1. Trimming removed 2 bases from V and 4 bases from J; junction bases left unmatched: 7. CDR1 is KGHSH, CDR2 LQKENI, per germline. The CDR3 is 15 residues long. The CDR3 spells CASSPGQVAVTEAFF. For the CDR3, the DNA is TGTGCCAGCTCACCAGGACAGGTGGCGGTCACTGAAGCTTTCTTT.

V and J are TRBV5-1 and TRBJ1-3; D gene ambiguous. Germline CDR1 SGHRS, CDR2 YFSETQ. The CDR3 totals 14 residues. Trimming cost V 5 bases and J 0 bases, with 9 bases left between them. CDR3 sequence: CASSDTSSGNTIYF. The DNA for the CDR3 is TGCGCCAGCAGTGACACAAGCTCTGGAAACACCATATATTTT.

The genes are TRBV30 and TRBJ2-1; D might be TRBD1 or TRBD2, each matching 5 bases. V lost 2 bases and J lost 5, with 16 bases in between. This CDR3 is 15 amino acids long. Germline CDR1 reads GTSNPN; CDR2 reads SVGIG (reference sequence). This CDR3 is CAWSRGTPRDNEQFF. CDR3 bases: TGTGCCTGGAGTAGAGGGACCCCAAGAGACAATGAGCAGTTCTTC.

CDR3 loop: CASSLRSLLDYEQYF. The CDR3 DNA reads as TGTGCCAGCAGTTTAAGGTCCCTTCTCGACTACGAGCAGTACTTC. The chain combines TRBV27 with TRBJ2-7; D not certain. The CDR3 loop spans 15 amino acids. The germline V and J ends were trimmed by 2 bases and 3 bases, with 14 bases remaining between them. Germline values: CDR1 MNHEY, CDR2 SMNVEV (reference sequence).

A word on this clone: An end of the junction differs from the germline gene, which may be a read error. This chain uses TRBV7-7 with TRBJ2-2; D perhaps matches TRBD2 (5 bases). The CDR3 loop spans 15 amino acids. The germline V gene encodes CDR1 SSHAT and CDR2 FNYEAQ (reference sequence). CDR3 DNA sequence: TGTGCTAGCAGCTTAGACGGGGTTGACCCCGGGGAGCTGTTTTTT. It encodes CASSLDGVDPGELFF.

The chain is built from TRBV18 and TRBJ1-5, with D perhaps TRBD1 (5 bases). Germline V gives CDR1 KGHSH, CDR2 LQKENI. The ends were cut back, 5 bases at V and 2 bases at J, with 10 bases in the middle. This CDR3 has 14 residues. The CDR3 region has the DNA TGTGCCAGCTCAGTGCAGGGAGGCAATCAGCCCCAGCATTTT. Its translation: CASSVQGGNQPQHF. Full variable domain (missing parts from reference TRBV18 and TRBJ1-5): NAGVMQNPRHLVRRRGQEARLRCSPMKGHSHVYWYRQLPEEGLKFMVYLQKENIIDESGMPKERFSAEFPKEGPSILRIQQVVRGDSAAYFCASSVQGGNQPQHFGDGTRLSIL.

The rearrangement uses TRBV10-3 and TRBJ2-5; 8 nucleotides align to TRBD1. The CDR3 has 14 amino acids. V dropped 7 bases and J dropped 5; count of bases not matched to a gene: 9. Per the germline V gene, CDR1 is ENHRY and CDR2 is SYGVKD. DNA of the CDR3: TGTGCCATCAACTCCGGACAGGGCCTCGAGACCCAGTACTTC. Its translation: CAINSGQGLETQYF.

This clone was seen only once. The rearrangement links TRBV6-1 to TRBJ1-1, with D unresolved. V was pared by 1 base and J by 11 bases, with 14 bases between. Germline V lookup: CDR1 MNHNS, CDR2 SASEGT. This CDR3 has 13 residues. The CDR3 sequence: CASSEGVGVGAFF. The DNA of the CDR3 is TGTGCCAGCAGTGAAGGGGTAGGCGTGGGCGCTTTCTTT.

The chain carries TRBV7-9 and TRBJ1-1; D may be TRBD1 (5 bases). V was cut by 1 base and J by 7 bases, with 13 bases left in between. This CDR3 is built from 14 residues. Germline V gives CDR1 SEHNR, CDR2 FQNEAQ (reference sequence). DNA of the CDR3: TGTGCCAGCAGCTTAGGTTTGGGGGGGTTTGAAGCTTTCTTT. Protein product: CASSLGLGGFEAFF.

This sequence joins TRBV7-9 and TRBJ1-6; no firm D call. There are 14 residues in the CDR3. Trimming shortened V by 1 base and J by 8 bases, and 9 bases separated the two germline ends. In germline, CDR1 is SEHNR, CDR2 FQNEAQ (reference sequence). In nucleotides, the CDR3 is TGTGCCAGCAGCTTAGTCACTCAGGATTCACCCCTCCACTTT. It codes for CASSLVTQDSPLHF.

The chain links TRBV27 to TRBJ1-6; D is perhaps TRBD1 (5 bases). The V and J ends lost 5 bases and 7 bases respectively, with 18 bases between them. The CDR3 covers 16 residues. Germline lookup yields CDR1 MNHEY and CDR2 SMNVEV (reference sequence). CDR3 residues: CASSLSPGTANSPLHF. The CDR3 DNA reads as TGTGCCAGCAGTCTGTCCCCCGGGACTGCAAATTCACCCCTCCACTTT.

This clone was seen a few times. J is TRBJ1-6 and V is TRBV5-1; possibly TRBD1 for D (5 bases). Germline-derived CDR1 and CDR2 are SGHRS and YFSETQ. Trimming cost V 0 bases and J 6 bases, with 16 bases left between them. This CDR3 is built from 17 residues. The CDR3 DNA follows: TGCGCCAGCAGCTTGGCGGCAGGGAGTCGTAGTAATTCACCCCTCCACTTT. Its translation: CASSLAAGSRSNSPLHF.

The V and J genes are TRBV14 and TRBJ1-4; no firm D call. V was pared by 6 bases and J by 3 bases, with 8 bases between. Germline CDR1 SGHDN, CDR2 FVKESK. This CDR3 spans 13 amino acids. For the CDR3, the DNA is TGTGCCAGCAGTAAGCAGCCTAATGAAAAACTGTTTTTT. Its protein product is CASSKQPNEKLFF.

The chain couples TRBV7-9 to TRBJ1-5, with 12 bases aligning to TRBD1. CDR1 and CDR2 from the germline V gene are SEHNR and FQNEAQ (reference sequence). The junction had 4 bases not matched to a gene; V was cut back by 3 bases and J by 1 base. The CDR3 consists of 17 residues. CDR3 sequence reads: CASSLGQGAGSNQPQHF. The DNA for the CDR3 is TGTGCCAGCAGCTTGGGACAGGGGGCAGGGAGCAATCAGCCCCAGCATTTT.

The V call is TRBV7-9, the J call TRBJ1-2, with no clear D. Germline V lookup: CDR1 SEHNR, CDR2 FQNEAQ (reference sequence). This CDR3 contains 13 residues. V was shortened by 4 bases and J by 3 bases, with 9 bases between the two germline ends. CDR3 protein: CASSSSTYYGYTF. The DNA of the CDR3 is TGTGCCAGCAGCTCAAGTACCTACTATGGCTACACCTTC.

This chain joins TRBV12-3 or TRBV12-4 and TRBJ1-1; TRBD1 matches 7 bases. After removal of 6 bases from V and 4 bases from J, the junction contained 2 bases not matched to a gene. The CDR3 has 12 amino acids. DNA for the CDR3: TGTGCCAGCAGCGCAGGGGGCACTGAAGCTTTCTTT. It translates to CASSAGGTEAFF.

The rearrangement links TRBV5-1 to TRBJ1-2, with D unclear. Germline CDR1 is SGHRS and CDR2 is YFSETQ. This CDR3 has 14 amino acids. The germline V and J ends were trimmed by 0 bases and 7 bases, with 13 bases remaining between them. CDR3 loop: CASSLGQPTSGYTF. CDR3 sequence (DNA): TGCGCCAGCAGCTTGGGTCAGCCCACGAGTGGCTACACCTTC.